A single sample is the source of the 25 T cell receptor beta chains below, sequenced in a study of lymphopenia after photon versus proton radiotherapy. Clones were sequenced by immunoSEQ multiplex PCR, and TCRdb holds only the in-frame ones, with some missing. This sample yields 25,000 to 30,000 clones, of which approximately 85% are seen a single time; around 29% belongs to the top ten. The sequencing used peripheral blood, collected from a patient treated with photon-based radiotherapy. These receptors were collected from a man aged 45-60 years with gastric cancer.

This rearrangement joins TRBV6-6 to TRBJ2-1, with D perhaps being TRBD1 or TRBD2 (5 bases each). Germline V lookup: CDR1 MNHNY, CDR2 SVGAGI (reference sequence). This CDR3 contains 16 residues. Trimming shortened V by 2 bases and J by 0 bases, and 11 bases separated the two germline ends. The CDR3 nucleotides read TGTGCCAGCAGTTACAGGGGACCGCCCTCCTACAATGAGCAGTTCTTC. It translates to CASSYRGPPSYNEQFF.

The chain combines TRBV4-3 with TRBJ1-1; D uncertain. Germline CDR1 and CDR2: LGHNA and YSLEER. Trimming pared 1 base from V and 7 bases from J, leaving 10 bases between. The CDR3 runs to 13 residues. This CDR3 is CASSQAFSGEAFF. In nucleotides, the CDR3 is TGCGCCAGCAGCCAAGCGTTCAGCGGTGAAGCTTTCTTT.

The CDR3 coding sequence is TGTGCCAGCAGCTTAGCGCCTCTCACGGGGGGGCCCTTCTTC. This translates into CASSLAPLTGGPFF. The rearrangement links TRBV7-2 to TRBJ2-1; 8 bases map to TRBD2. V shed 0 bases and J 16 bases; nucleotides not matched to a gene: 11. CDR1 is SGHTA and CDR2 is FQGNSA in the germline V gene. The CDR3 runs to 14 residues.

The chain couples TRBV19 to TRBJ1-4; no firm D call. The CDR3 totals 13 residues. V lost 6 bases and J lost 4, with 9 bases in between. Germline V lookup: CDR1 LNHDA, CDR2 SQIVND (reference sequence). The CDR3 protein is CASRMGFNEKLFF. CDR3 bases: TGTGCCAGTAGAATGGGTTTTAATGAAAAACTGTTTTTT.

The V gene is TRBV30, the J gene TRBJ1-2; no definite D call. V lost 4 bases and J 5 bases, leaving 11 bases between the germline ends. The CDR3 is 12 residues long. Germline assignment: CDR1 GTSNPN and CDR2 SVGIG (reference sequence). In DNA form, the CDR3 reads TGTGCCTGGATCCAGGATAAATATGGCTACACCTTC. Amino acids: CAWIQDKYGYTF.

This chain joins TRBV30 and TRBJ2-3, with no clear D. In germline, CDR1 is GTSNPN, CDR2 SVGIG (reference sequence). The CDR3 runs 11 residues. The V end was cut by 8 bases, the J end by 3 bases, with 9 bases between. CDR3 bases: TGTGCCCGGCTGGGGACAGATACGCAGTATTTT. Amino acids: CARLGTDTQYF.

This clone appeared a few times. The V and J genes are TRBV6-6 and TRBJ2-3; 9 positions match TRBD1. This CDR3 has 16 amino acids. Germline CDR1 is MNHNY and CDR2 is SVGAGI (reference sequence). V lost 4 bases and J lost 0; bases outside the gene matches: 5. The CDR3 protein is CASSSQGAISTDTQYF. The DNA for the CDR3 is TGTGCCAGCAGTTCACAGGGGGCGATAAGCACAGATACGCAGTATTTT.

This clone was picked up a small number of times. This chain links TRBV10-3 with TRBJ2-1; no definite D call. This CDR3 has 14 amino acids. The germline gives CDR1 ENHRY, CDR2 SYGVKD. V lost 3 bases and J 1 base, leaving 7 bases between the germline ends. Written as DNA, the CDR3 is TGTGCCATCAGTGAAGGGCGGTCCTACAATGAGCAGTTCTTC. Protein product: CAISEGRSYNEQFF.

The chain is built from TRBV12-5 and TRBJ2-3; TRBD2 matches 8 bases. Trimming at V came to 3 bases and at J to 4 bases, leaving 12 bases not matched to a gene. Germline CDR1 is LGHNT and CDR2 is FRNRAP. The CDR3 contains 17 residues. In nucleotides, the CDR3 is TGTGCTAGTGGTTTTACCAGGGACGGGGGGGGATCAGATACGCAGTATTTT. Translation: CASGFTRDGGGSDTQYF.

The rearrangement joins TRBV19 to TRBJ2-5; D ambiguous. CDR1 is LNHDA, CDR2 SQIVND, per germline (reference sequence). The CDR3 sequence is 16 residues long. V shed 1 base and J shed 3 bases, with 15 bases lying between them. The chain's CDR3 is CASSIGGSAEKETQYF. CDR3 bases: TGTGCCAGTAGTATAGGAGGCTCGGCGGAGAAAGAGACCCAGTACTTC.

The rearrangement uses TRBV15 and TRBJ2-3; 8 nucleotides line up with TRBD1. The ends lost 2 bases at V and 3 bases at J; junction bases unmatched: 4. Germline V lookup: CDR1 LNHNV, CDR2 YYDKDF (reference sequence). CDR3 length: 15 amino acids. Here the CDR3 DNA reads TGTGCCACCAGCAGATCAGGGGGCGTAACAGATACGCAGTATTTT. Translated, it gives CATSRSGGVTDTQYF.

The CDR3 DNA reads TGTGCCAGCAGTCGGGACGGGACCGGGGAGCTGTTTTTT. Translating it yields CASSRDGTGELFF. The genes are TRBV6-6 and TRBJ2-2, with D tentatively TRBD1 or TRBD2 (5 bases each). Trimming took off 5 bases at V and 5 bases at J, with 9 bases between the two ends. CDR1 and CDR2 from the germline V gene are MNHNY and SVGAGI (reference sequence). CDR3 length: 13 residues.

V and J are TRBV5-1 and TRBJ1-1; no clear D. This CDR3 is built from 14 residues. The ends were cut back, 5 bases at V and 0 bases at J, with 11 bases in the middle. From germline, CDR1 is SGHRS and CDR2 YFSETQ. The CDR3: CASSRGDLNTEAFF. The CDR3 DNA reads TGCGCCAGCAGTCGTGGGGATTTGAACACTGAAGCTTTCTTT.

This sequence joins TRBV29-1 and TRBJ2-3; D is ambiguous. This CDR3 is built from 13 residues. The V gene's germline CDR1 is SQVTM and CDR2 ANQGSEA. Deletions cut 1 base from V and 1 base from J, with 6 bases between. CDR3 nucleotide sequence: TGCAGCGTTGAAGGTCAGGGCACAGATACGCAGTATTTT. This sequence encodes CSVEGQGTDTQYF.

J is TRBJ1-1 and V is TRBV30; possibly TRBD1 for D (6 bases). Trimming removed 7 bases at V and 1 base at J, with 19 bases between. The CDR3 length is 15 residues. Per germline, CDR1 GTSNPN and CDR2 SVGIG (reference sequence). The CDR3 DNA reads as TGTGCCTATTCAACGGGGGCCTGGGCGAACACTGAAGCTTTCTTT. It is translated as CAYSTGAWANTEAFF.

V gene TRBV18 combines with J gene TRBJ1-6; D possibly corresponds to TRBD1 (5 bases). The length of the CDR3 is 16 residues. V gave up 6 bases and J gave up 5 bases, with 17 bases separating them. Germline assignment: CDR1 KGHSH and CDR2 LQKENI. This CDR3 is CASSQSMGRNNSPLHF. The CDR3 bases are TGTGCCAGCTCTCAAAGCATGGGACGTAATAATTCACCCCTCCACTTT.

The J gene is TRBJ1-1, the V gene TRBV27; 8 bases line up with TRBD1. Germline V gives CDR1 MNHEY, CDR2 SMNVEV (reference sequence). V gave up 5 bases and J gave up 5 bases; unmatched junction bases: 4. This CDR3 has 13 residues. The CDR3 DNA is TGTGCCAGCAGTGCAGGGGGCGTTACTGAAGCTTTCTTT. It specifies CASSAGGVTEAFF.

The chain is built from TRBV19 and TRBJ1-5; a weak D match, TRBD1 (5 bases). The V end was cut by 3 bases, the J end by 6 bases, with 21 bases between. From germline, CDR1 is LNHDA and CDR2 SQIVND (reference sequence). The CDR3 contains 17 residues. CDR3 DNA: TGTGCCAGTAGTATCTTTCGCGGAGGGGCGTACGGTCAGCCCCAGCATTTT. Translation gives CASSIFRGGAYGQPQHF.

The chain uses TRBV7-8 and TRBJ2-5, with a possible D match to TRBD2 (5 bases). V lost 4 bases and J 3 bases, leaving 15 bases between the germline ends. This CDR3 is 15 amino acids long. The germline gives CDR1 SGHVS, CDR2 FQNEAQ. The CDR3 DNA reads TGTGCCAGCAGCTGGGGAGCAAAAGCAAAAGAGACCCAGTACTTC. Amino acids: CASSWGAKAKETQYF.

The rearrangement uses TRBV5-6 and TRBJ2-2; D unresolved. V lost 6 bases to trimming and J lost 2 bases, with 8 bases between them. Germline assignment: CDR1 SGHDT and CDR2 YYEEEE. The CDR3 loop spans 13 amino acids. The CDR3 spells CASTYSNTGELFF. CDR3 bases: TGTGCCAGCACGTACAGCAACACCGGGGAGCTGTTTTTT. Combining the CDR3 with reference TRBV5-6 and TRBJ2-2 gives the whole variable domain DAGVTQSPTHLIKTRGQQVTLRCSPKSGHDTVSWYQQALGQGPQFIFQYYEEEERQRGNFPDRFSGHQFPNYSSELNVNALLLGDSALYLCASTYSNTGELFFGEGSRLTVL.

The rearrangement joins TRBV5-4 to TRBJ1-6; D uncertain. This CDR3 is 15 amino acids long. V was trimmed by 0 bases and J by 7 bases, leaving 11 bases between them. The germline V gene encodes CDR1 SGHNT and CDR2 YYREEE (reference sequence). CDR3 region: CASSLERTSNSPLHF. The CDR3 nucleotides are TGTGCCAGCAGCTTGGAGCGCACCTCAAATTCACCCCTCCACTTT.

The chain couples TRBV7-9 to TRBJ1-2, with D unresolved. The CDR3 length is 13 residues. Between the trimmed V and J ends, which lost 1 base and 8 bases, there was a span of 11 bases. CDR1 is SEHNR and CDR2 is FQNEAQ in the germline V gene (reference sequence). The CDR3: CASSLVEGRGYTF. CDR3 in DNA: TGTGCCAGCAGCTTAGTAGAAGGCAGGGGCTACACCTTC.

The J gene is TRBJ2-6, the V gene TRBV30; weak D call: TRBD1 (6 bases). Germline V gene sequence: CDR1 GTSNPN, CDR2 SVGIG (reference sequence). This CDR3 comprises 16 residues. V was cut by 2 bases and J by 2 bases, with 13 bases left in between. The chain's CDR3 is CAWSRTPGAGANVLTF. For the CDR3, the DNA is TGTGCCTGGAGTCGAACCCCAGGGGCTGGGGCCAACGTCCTGACTTTC.

The chain recombines TRBV6-5 with TRBJ2-2; 7 bases fit TRBD1. Germline V lookup: CDR1 MNHEY, CDR2 SVGAGI. Trimming took 7 bases from V and 3 from J; bases not matched to a gene: 5. The length of the CDR3 is 14 residues. The CDR3 loop reads CASKFDRDTGELFF. For the CDR3, the DNA is TGTGCCAGCAAATTCGACAGGGACACCGGGGAGCTGTTTTTT.

The rearrangement links TRBV19 to TRBJ2-7; maybe TRBD1 (6 bases). Deletions cut 8 bases from V and 3 bases from J, with 14 bases between. This CDR3 is built from 13 residues. Looked up from germline, CDR1 is LNHDA and CDR2 is SQIVND (reference sequence). The CDR3 DNA reads TGTGCCAGTCAGGACAGTTCTAGCTACGAGCAGTACTTC. It translates to CASQDSSSYEQYF.